This TCR beta chain was retrieved from a study of blood T cell repertoires in COVID-19. Study-level information: Researchers got acute and convalescent COVID-19 samples from the United States, Italy and Spain. Sample material is recorded as cDNA or gDNA derived from T cells, B-cell-depleted T cells, or PBMCs.

The CDR3 extends over 15 amino acids. Unmatched junction bases numbered 4, after V lost 2 bases and J lost 5 bases. CDR1 SGHAT and CDR2 FQNNGV come from the germline V gene. Per the original methods: By means of reference gene primer amplification, nucleated cell counts were estimated. Here immunoSEQ multiplex PCR was the method, and the copy in TCRdb shows in-frame clones only, minus some. V, J and clone size were drawn from that table, and D and trimming were deduced from the DNA. The sample lists about 47,000 clones, 68% seen once, with just under 9% in the top ten. The TCR originated in a woman in her 70s with acute or convalescent COVID-19. The specimen sequenced was peripheral blood. The chain employs TRBV11-2 and TRBJ2-2; 8 bases align to TRBD2. The CDR3 DNA reads as TGTGCCAGCAGCTTAACCTCGGGGGGGACCGGGGAGCTGTTTTTT. This translates into CASSLTSGGTGELFF.